A selection of T cell receptor beta chains follows, all from one sample in a study of pediatric ulcerative colitis. The protocol was immunoSEQ multiplex PCR, while the TCRdb copy is restricted to in-frame clones and leaves out a portion. Of 54,000 or so clones listed, 87% are singletons. The specimen sequenced was blood. Receptor source: a boy between 10 and 17 years old who was a control in a study of pediatric ulcerative colitis. Both conserved end residues are part of each CDR3. The order of the fields is J gene, D gene, V gene, clone size, CDR3 protein, CDR3 DNA. A D gene is named only where the DNA matches it firmly. Rows give clone size only sometimes, using once, few, many, or a class for an expanded clone.

>TRBJ1-5|TRBD1|TRBV4-1|.
CASSQEGRGDQPQHF
TGCGCCAGCAGCCAAGAAGGCAGGGGGGATCAGCCCCAGCATTTT
>TRBJ2-2|TRBD1|TRBV5-1|.
CASSLAVGGQGAGELFF
TGCGCCAGCAGCTTGGCCGTAGGAGGACAGGGTGCCGGGGAGCTGTTTTTT
>TRBJ2-7|.|TRBV7-2|once
CASSFGQDRSYEQYF
TGTGCCAGCAGCTTTGGCCAGGATCGATCCTACGAGCAGTACTTC
>TRBJ2-5|.|TRBV7-6|.
CASSLGRASPGEETQYF
TGTGCCAGCAGCTTAGGTCGGGCTAGTCCAGGGGAAGAGACCCAGTACTTC
>TRBJ2-3|.|TRBV2|.
CASKGVSAGRGSDTQYF
TGTGCCAGCAAGGGAGTCTCTGCGGGGAGAGGTTCAGATACGCAGTATTTT
>TRBJ1-4|.|TRBV14|few
CASSQDLQGLPFF
TGTGCCAGCAGCCAAGATCTACAGGGATTACCGTTTTTT
>TRBJ2-1|TRBD2|TRBV4-1|.
CASSHRLAGGIYNEQFF
TGCGCCAGCAGCCATCGACTAGCGGGAGGCATCTACAATGAGCAGTTCTTC
>TRBJ2-7|TRBD2|TRBV2|.
CASRGWGGAEEQYF
TGTGCCAGCAGAGGGTGGGGAGGGGCGGAAGAGCAGTACTTC
>TRBJ2-7|TRBD1|TRBV6-5|.
CASSSGQGTHEQYF
TGTGCCAGCAGTTCCGGACAGGGGACTCACGAGCAGTACTTC
>TRBJ2-2|TRBD1|TRBV4-2|.
CASSQEMVRQGSNTGELFF
TGTGCCAGCAGCCAAGAAATGGTGCGACAGGGGTCGAACACCGGGGAGCTGTTTTTT
>TRBJ2-7|TRBD2|TRBV5-6|.
CASSPGGIYEQYF
TGTGCCAGCAGCCCGGGGGGGATCTACGAGCAGTACTTC
>TRBJ1-4|.|TRBV27|.
CASELSSDSLLEKLFF
TGTGCCAGCGAGTTATCCTCCGACAGTCTTCTCGAAAAACTGTTTTTT
>TRBJ1-5|.|TRBV19|.
CASSISAGRFPPQHF
TGTGCCAGTAGTATCAGCGCAGGGAGGTTTCCGCCCCAGCATTTT
>TRBJ1-5|.|TRBV6-1|.
CASSKGEPQHF
TGTGCCAGCAGTAAGGGTGAGCCCCAGCATTTT
>TRBJ1-1|.|TRBV18|.
CASSALENTEAFF
TGTGCCAGCTCAGCCTTGGAGAACACTGAAGCTTTCTTT
>TRBJ2-1|TRBD2|TRBV5-8|.
CASTEVTSGSSYNEQFF
TGTGCCAGCACCGAAGTAACTAGCGGGAGTTCCTACAATGAGCAGTTCTTC